This T cell receptor beta chain was recovered during a study of vaccination effects on CD4 cells after COVID-19. This table comes from immunoSEQ multiplex PCR, and its TCRdb copy is limited to in-frame clones, with some not included. The sample shows tens of thousands of clones, 77% of them seen only once. Using viral peptide pools, the ViraFEST assay grew out antigen-specific CD4+ T cells prior to sequencing. Researchers isolated CD4+ T cells once approximately ten days of culture had elapsed. No vaccinee had earlier SARS-CoV-2 infection, and nucleocapsid antibodies were negative. The culture medium for two million PBMC per well included roughly 10 IU/ml IL-2 and around 9.8 ug/ml peptides. Cells had half their medium changed to IL-2 medium on days 3 and 7. The study's findings and limits: At late timepoints after vaccination, vaccine- and infection-induced clones shrank markedly.

The CDR3 sequence is 17 residues long. The trim removed 5 bases at V and 0 bases at J, leaving 9 bases unmatched. Germline assignment: CDR1 LNHDA and CDR2 SQIVND (reference sequence). On this clone itself: Antigen: not known.

This sequence was found in a human donor who received a COVID-19 vaccine. The chain employs TRBV19 and TRBJ2-4; 8 nucleotides line up with TRBD1. The sequenced sample was CD4+ T cells from PBMCs cultured with HCoV-NL63 spike peptides, obtained before COVID-19 vaccination. Here the CDR3 reads CASSPRRTGIAKNIQYF. CDR3 coding DNA: TGTGCCAGTAGTCCCCGCCGGACAGGGATAGCCAAAAACATTCAGTACTTC.